The 25 T cell receptor beta chains listed next were all sequenced from one sample in a study of human T cells and chemical hapten exposure. Time point denoted: patch test 2, 6 weeks after DPC sensitization. Stated treatment: therapeutic diphenylcyclopropenone sensitization with weekly scalp DPC. TCRdb used MiXCR to reprocess the RACE reads, holding one entry per CDR3 protein. Counted here are 110,000 to 150,000 distinct CDR3 sequences, approximately 12% occurring once; the ten biggest clones make up 1.4%. The starting material was whole blood, obtained in connection with sensitization to the hapten diphenylcyclopropenone (DPC). The receptors originated from a woman in her forties or fifties with alopecia areata. Some clones in this sample may be carry-over from other donors' samples.

This clonotype was picked up a small number of times. This rearrangement joins TRBV24-1 to TRBJ1-5; the D is unclear. Trimming removed 3 bases from V and 2 bases from J, with 10 bases in between. The CDR3 has 15 amino acids. CDR1 and CDR2 from the germline V gene are KGHDR and SFDVKD. CDR3 amino acids: CATSDPGVGNQPQHF. For the CDR3, the DNA is TGTGCCACCAGTGATCCGGGAGTCGGCAATCAGCCCCAGCATTTT.

This clonotype was seen more than once but under ten times. The CDR3 sequence is CASSKSSGRPNEQFF. The CDR3 DNA reads TGTGCCAGCTCTAAGAGTAGCGGGAGGCCGAATGAGCAGTTCTTC. J is TRBJ2-1 and V is TRBV12-3 or TRBV12-4, with 10 bases identical to TRBD2. CDR3 length: 15 amino acids. V was pared by 8 bases and J by 7 bases, with 11 bases of the junction left unmatched.

This clonotype was recorded at least ten times. The V gene is TRBV5-5, the J gene TRBJ1-6; D might be TRBD1 (5 bases). Trimming removed 1 base from V and 10 bases from J, with 12 bases in between. The CDR3 consists of 14 residues. CDR1 and CDR2 from the germline V gene are SGHKS and YYEKEE (reference sequence). DNA of the CDR3: TGTGCCAGCAGCTTGAAGGGGTTGCAATCACCCCTCCACTTT. Its protein is CASSLKGLQSPLHF.

This clonotype was recorded many times. This rearrangement joins TRBV19 to TRBJ1-5; D possibly corresponds to TRBD1 (5 bases). Per germline, CDR1 LNHDA and CDR2 SQIVND (reference sequence). V lost 1 base to trimming and J lost 1 base, with 8 bases between them. The CDR3 runs to 15 residues. The CDR3 region is CASSIGEGSNQPQHF. As DNA, the CDR3 is TGTGCCAGTAGTATAGGAGAGGGGAGCAATCAGCCCCAGCATTTT.

J is TRBJ2-3 and V is TRBV29-1; D is ambiguous. V lost 8 bases and J 2 bases, leaving 14 bases between the germline ends. Germline CDR1 is SQVTM and CDR2 is ANQGSEA. The CDR3 spans 13 residues. The CDR3 here is CSLSHAATDTQYF. In DNA form, the CDR3 reads TGCAGCTTGTCCCATGCGGCCACAGATACGCAGTATTTT.

The rearrangement uses TRBV7-6 and TRBJ2-1, with no clear D. Germline V gene lookup returns CDR1 SGHVS and CDR2 FNYEAQ. The V gene lost 6 bases and the J gene lost 5 bases, with 20 bases spanning the gap. CDR3 length: 16 amino acids. The CDR3 DNA reads as TGTGCCAGCAGTTATAGTTTCGGTCCAAGACACAATGAGCAGTTCTTC. Protein sequence: CASSYSFGPRHNEQFF.

This clonotype was counted only a few times. The chain is built from TRBV27 and TRBJ2-7; D unresolved. V lost 4 bases and J lost 3, with 7 bases in between. In germline, CDR1 is MNHEY, CDR2 SMNVEV (reference sequence). This CDR3 is built from 12 residues. As DNA, the CDR3 is TGTGCCAGCAGTTCCTATAACTACGAGCAGTACTTC. Amino acids: CASSSYNYEQYF.

This clonotype showed up just a few times. This rearrangement joins TRBV19 to TRBJ2-1; 12 nucleotides align to TRBD2. Unmatched junction bases numbered 11, after V lost 6 bases and J lost 8 bases. Germline CDR1 and CDR2: LNHDA and SQIVND (reference sequence). The CDR3 sequence is 16 residues long. The CDR3 nucleotides read TGTGCCAGTAGGCTTGGACTAGCGGGAAAGATCGATGAGCAGTTCTTC. Its translation: CASRLGLAGKIDEQFF. The full variable domain, completed using reference TRBV19 and TRBJ2-1, is DGGITQSPKYLFRKEGQNVTLSCEQNLNHDAMYWYRQDPGQGLRLIYYSQIVNDFQKGDIAEGYSVSREKKESFPLTVTSAQKNPTAFYLCASRLGLAGKIDEQFFGPGTRLTVL.

This rearrangement joins TRBV28 to TRBJ2-5; 12 positions match TRBD1. CDR3 length equals 16 residues. The V gene's germline CDR1 is MDHEN and CDR2 SYDVKM. The V gene end was trimmed by 2 bases and the J gene end by 5 bases; junction bases not matched to a gene: 6. The CDR3: CASSLAGTGGEETQYF. The CDR3 region has the DNA TGTGCCAGCAGTTTAGCCGGGACAGGGGGCGAGGAGACCCAGTACTTC.

The V gene is TRBV18, the J gene TRBJ2-5; 8 positions agree with TRBD2. The junction had 13 bases not matched to a gene; V was cut back by 3 bases and J by 4 bases. The CDR3 loop spans 17 amino acids. The germline gives CDR1 KGHSH, CDR2 LQKENI. The CDR3 region is CASSPRGAGAARETQYF. The CDR3 DNA is TGTGCCAGCTCACCCCGGGGAGCGGGAGCGGCTCGAGAGACCCAGTACTTC.

The chain couples TRBV5-1 to TRBJ2-1; D tentatively fits TRBD1 or TRBD2 (5 bases each). This CDR3 region has 15 residues. Trimming removed 5 bases at V and 1 base at J, with 13 bases between. Germline assignment: CDR1 SGHRS and CDR2 YFSETQ. CDR3 nucleotide sequence: TGCGCCAGCAGGTCCGGGACGCCTTCCTACAATGAGCAGTTCTTC. Protein sequence: CASRSGTPSYNEQFF.

The chain couples TRBV29-1 to TRBJ1-2; D is unresolved. With 2 bases removed from V and 8 bases from J, the gap between germline ends came to 12 bases. This CDR3 is 12 amino acids long. Germline-derived CDR1 and CDR2 are SQVTM and ANQGSEA. The chain's CDR3 is CSVERGSRGYTF. DNA for the CDR3: TGCAGCGTTGAACGGGGTTCACGGGGCTACACCTTC.

The chain employs TRBV29-1 and TRBJ1-5; D call uncertain. V was trimmed by 4 bases and J by 3 bases, leaving 10 bases between them. The CDR3 loop spans 13 amino acids. In germline, CDR1 is SQVTM, CDR2 ANQGSEA. The CDR3 DNA reads as TGCAGCGTTGGGTGGGGTGACAATCAGCCCCAGCATTTT. Its protein product is CSVGWGDNQPQHF.

This sequence joins TRBV4-1 and TRBJ1-5, with D maybe TRBD1 (6 bases). This CDR3 has 16 residues. From germline, CDR1 is MGHRA and CDR2 YSYEKL. V lost 0 bases to trimming and J lost 0 bases, with 9 bases between them. CDR3 nucleotides: TGCGCCAGCAGCCAAGAACGGGGGGCTAGCAATCAGCCCCAGCATTTT. This encodes CASSQERGASNQPQHF.

This clonotype was observed at least ten times. The J gene is TRBJ1-1, the V gene TRBV7-2, with unresolved D. The germline V and J ends were trimmed by 3 bases and 9 bases, with 8 bases remaining between them. CDR1 and CDR2 from the germline V gene are SGHTA and FQGNSA. CDR3 size: 11 residues. This CDR3 reads CASSFGPQAFF. CDR3 in DNA: TGTGCCAGCAGCTTCGGGCCCCAAGCTTTCTTT.

The chain uses TRBV5-1 and TRBJ1-1; no clear D. CDR3 length equals 14 residues. The germline V gene encodes CDR1 SGHRS and CDR2 YFSETQ. V was shortened by 0 bases and J by 4 bases, with 10 bases between the two germline ends. The CDR3 sequence: CASSLVAGTTEAFF. The CDR3 nucleotides are TGCGCCAGCAGCTTGGTGGCAGGAACCACTGAAGCTTTCTTT.

The chain employs TRBV13 and TRBJ2-7, with D possibly being TRBD1 (5 bases). Trimming left V 5 bases short and J 2 bases short, with 13 bases between. This CDR3 is 14 amino acids long. Germline V CDR1 and CDR2: PRHDT, FYEKMQ (reference sequence). This CDR3 is CASSPTGFTYEQYF. CDR3 DNA sequence: TGTGCCAGCAGCCCCACAGGATTTACCTACGAGCAGTACTTC.

This clonotype was seen many times. V gene TRBV5-4 combines with J gene TRBJ2-7; TRBD2 agrees at 10 bases. Germline loops: CDR1 SGHNT, CDR2 YYREEE (reference sequence). The J segment lost 2 bases and the V segment lost 4 bases, leaving 9 bases of the junction unmatched. The CDR3 runs to 16 residues. The CDR3 DNA reads as TGTGCCAGCAGCACCCCTACGAGCGGGAGGGCCTACGAGCAGTACTTC. Translated: CASSTPTSGRAYEQYF. Drawing the rest from reference TRBV5-4 and TRBJ2-7, the complete variable domain is ETGVTQSPTHLIKTRGQQVTLRCSSQSGHNTVSWYQQALGQGPQFIFQYYREEENGRGNFPPRFSGLQFPNYSSELNVNALELDDSALYLCASSTPTSGRAYEQYFGPGTRLTVT.

This clonotype was found a few times. This chain connects TRBV19 to TRBJ1-1, with a tentative D call TRBD1 (6 bases). This CDR3 is built from 15 residues. CDR1 is LNHDA and CDR2 is SQIVND in the germline V gene (reference sequence). The V end was cut by 8 bases, the J end by 1 base, with 17 bases between. CDR3 protein: CASQRRGGGNTEAFF. As DNA, the CDR3 is TGTGCCAGTCAGAGAAGGGGGGGCGGGAACACTGAAGCTTTCTTT.

This clonotype was observed a handful of times. This chain joins TRBV18 and TRBJ2-5, with TRBD2 identical over 7 bases. The CDR3 is 14 amino acids. J gave up 7 bases and V 3 bases, and 8 bases lay outside the gene matches. The germline CDR1 and CDR2 sequences are KGHSH and LQKENI. Here the CDR3 DNA reads TGTGCCAGCTCACCTGGGGAGGGCGGTTCGACCCAGTACTTC. This codes for CASSPGEGGSTQYF. Full variable domain (remainder filled in from reference TRBV18 and TRBJ2-5): NAGVMQNPRHLVRRRGQEARLRCSPMKGHSHVYWYRQLPEEGLKFMVYLQKENIIDESGMPKERFSAEFPKEGPSILRIQQVVRGDSAAYFCASSPGEGGSTQYFGPGTRLLVL.

This clonotype was seen a handful of times. V is TRBV5-1 and J is TRBJ2-7, with 10 bases aligning to TRBD1. CDR1 and CDR2 (germline): SGHRS, YFSETQ. With 2 bases clipped from V and 5 bases from J, the junction kept 7 bases outside the gene matches. CDR3 length equals 15 residues. The DNA for the CDR3 is TGCGCCAGCAGCTTCGGGACAGGGGTTTGGAACGAGCAGTACTTC. It specifies CASSFGTGVWNEQYF.

This clonotype has a count of ten or more. This chain's CDR3 is CASSPPGRGFTEAFF. CDR3 nucleotides: TGTGCCAGCTCACCACCGGGCAGGGGTTTTACTGAAGCTTTCTTT. This chain uses TRBV18 with TRBJ1-1, with D possibly TRBD1 on 6 matching bases. Germline CDR1 KGHSH, CDR2 LQKENI. The CDR3 consists of 15 residues. The V gene lost 0 bases and the J gene lost 5 bases, with 13 bases spanning the gap.

In this sample, this clonotype turned up a few times. The J gene is TRBJ1-2, the V gene TRBV6-5; TRBD1 agrees at 9 bases. The CDR3 is 15 amino acids. The V gene's germline CDR1 is MNHEY and CDR2 SVGAGI. Losses at the gene ends were 0 bases for V and 7 bases for J; bases not matched to a gene: 6. CDR3 sequence: CASSYSGQGSGGYTF. The DNA of the CDR3 is TGTGCCAGCAGTTACTCGGGACAGGGAAGCGGTGGCTACACCTTC.

The chain carries TRBV7-3 and TRBJ2-1, with 9 bases lining up with TRBD2. The CDR3 consists of 16 residues. Trimming cost V 5 bases and J 7 bases; bases outside gene matches: 12. Germline V CDR1 and CDR2: SGHTA, FQGTGA. CDR3 loop: CASSLGGGRARNEQFF. Written as DNA, the CDR3 is TGTGCCAGCAGCCTAGGGGGCGGGAGGGCCAGGAATGAGCAGTTCTTC.

In regard to this clonotype: This clone may be a read error of a much larger clone one base away. The V and J genes are TRBV7-9 and TRBJ1-2, with D perhaps matching TRBD1 (5 bases). V was clipped by 11 bases and J by 8 bases, with 24 bases between them. The CDR3 is 14 amino acids. Germline V gene sequence: CDR1 SEHNR, CDR2 FQNEAQ (reference sequence). Written as DNA, the CDR3 is TGTGCCGTCCCCGGGGGGATGTCAACGAAGGGCTACACCTTC. Protein product: CAVPGGMSTKGYTF.